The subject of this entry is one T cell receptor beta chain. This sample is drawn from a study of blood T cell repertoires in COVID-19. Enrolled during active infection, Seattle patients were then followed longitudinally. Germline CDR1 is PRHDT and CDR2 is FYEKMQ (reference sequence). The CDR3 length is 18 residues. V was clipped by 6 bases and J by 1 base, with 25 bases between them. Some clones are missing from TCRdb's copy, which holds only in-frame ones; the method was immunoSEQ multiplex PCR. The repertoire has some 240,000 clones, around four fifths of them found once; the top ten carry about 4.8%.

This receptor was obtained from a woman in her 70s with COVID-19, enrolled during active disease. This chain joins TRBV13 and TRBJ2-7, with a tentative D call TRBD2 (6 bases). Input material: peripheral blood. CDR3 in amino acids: CASRQFPGSSGTSYEQYF. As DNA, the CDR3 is TGTGCCAGCAGACAATTCCCGGGGAGTAGCGGCACTTCCTACGAGCAGTACTTC.